This T cell receptor beta chain originates from a study of blood T cells in healthy people across ages. Turning to this clonotype: The antigen is not known.

Regarding the study as a whole: Diversity estimates drawn from one million T cells were deemed underestimates. Age advanced and TCR beta diversity per million T cells fell, roughly linearly.

It was with a sample-barcoded 5' primer and a J-beta primer mix that a second PCR of roughly 7 to 11 cycles was run. A tag from a template-switch adaptor with 12 random nucleotides marked each cDNA molecule. MiXCR, applied by TCRdb to the 5' RACE reads, yields one record per CDR3 protein. The repertoire holds roughly 1,800,000 distinct CDR3 sequences, less than 50% seen once, with approximately 2% in the top ten. CDR1 is SGHAT, CDR2 FQNNGV, per germline. The CDR3 length is 16 residues. The V segment lost 4 bases and the J segment 7 bases; nucleotides outside the gene matches: 10. Whenever a sample was processed, at least 6 million PBMCs were isolated.

The chain couples TRBV11-2 to TRBJ1-2; 12 bases fit TRBD1. Sequenced material: blood. This TCR derives from a woman between 35 and 50 years old in good health. CDR3 protein: CASSSTTGTGGLGYTF. For the CDR3, the DNA is TGTGCCAGCAGCTCCACAACCGGGACAGGGGGCCTTGGCTACACCTTC.